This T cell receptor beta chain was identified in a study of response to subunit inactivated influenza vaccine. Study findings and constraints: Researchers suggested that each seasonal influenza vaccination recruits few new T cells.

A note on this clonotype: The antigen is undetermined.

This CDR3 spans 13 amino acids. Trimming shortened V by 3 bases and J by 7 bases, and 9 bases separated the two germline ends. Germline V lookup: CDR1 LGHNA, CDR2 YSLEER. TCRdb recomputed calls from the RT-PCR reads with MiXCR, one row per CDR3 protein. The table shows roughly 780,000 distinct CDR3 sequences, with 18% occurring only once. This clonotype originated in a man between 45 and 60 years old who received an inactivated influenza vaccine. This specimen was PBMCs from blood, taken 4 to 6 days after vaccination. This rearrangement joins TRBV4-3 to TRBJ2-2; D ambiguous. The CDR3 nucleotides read TGCGCCAGCAGCCACAGACGCGGCGGGGAGCTGTTTTTT. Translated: CASSHRRGGELFF.